This section outlines one T cell receptor (beta chain) sequence together with its context. The data originate from a study of PD-1 blockade in mismatch repair-deficient tumors. The assay was immunoSEQ multiplex PCR, and TCRdb's table has in-frame clones only and misses some. The sample records approximately 120,000 clones, about 86% being singletons. The source is an adult with mismatch repair-deficient cancer. This specimen was peripheral blood, taken 44 weeks after starting pembrolizumab.

The CDR3 loop reads CASSFLTGGYNEQFF. CDR3 nucleotides: TGTGCCAGCAGTTTTCTCACAGGAGGCTACAATGAGCAGTTCTTC. V and J are TRBV28 and TRBJ2-1; possibly TRBD1 or TRBD2 for D (5 bases each). CDR1 is MDHEN and CDR2 is SYDVKM in the germline V gene. This CDR3 contains 15 residues. V lost 3 bases and J lost 3, with 12 bases in between.